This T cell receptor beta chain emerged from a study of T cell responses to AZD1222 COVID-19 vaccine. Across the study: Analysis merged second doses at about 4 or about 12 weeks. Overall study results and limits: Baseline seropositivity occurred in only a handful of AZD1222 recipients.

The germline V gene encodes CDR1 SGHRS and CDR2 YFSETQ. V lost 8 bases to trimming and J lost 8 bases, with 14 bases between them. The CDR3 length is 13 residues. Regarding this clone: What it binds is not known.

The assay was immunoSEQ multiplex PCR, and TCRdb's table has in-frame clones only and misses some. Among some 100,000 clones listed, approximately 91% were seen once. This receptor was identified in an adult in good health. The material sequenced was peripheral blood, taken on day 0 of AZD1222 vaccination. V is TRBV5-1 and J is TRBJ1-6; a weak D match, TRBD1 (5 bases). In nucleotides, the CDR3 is TGCGCCAGGGGGGAGCTTCAGGATTCACCCCTCCACTTT. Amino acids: CARGELQDSPLHF.